This TCR beta chain stems from a study of tumor T cells in aggressive B-cell lymphoma. Sequencing was performed with immunoSEQ multiplex PCR; in TCRdb, only in-frame clones are kept and a portion is missing. The sample lists roughly 3,000 clones, roughly 85% seen once, with roughly 15% in the top ten. Germline CDR1 reads KGHSH; CDR2 reads LQKENI. The CDR3 spans 15 residues. Trimming took 1 base from V and 6 from J; bases not matched to a gene: 5. The gene calls are TRBV18 and TRBJ2-7, with TRBD1 matching 11 bases. The sample comprised tumor tissue. This sequence originates from an adult with diffuse large B cell lymphoma. Some clones in this sample may be carry-over from other donors' samples. In DNA, the CDR3 is TGTGCCAGCTCACCACTATGGGACAGGGGGTCCGAGCAGTACTTC. Translating gives CASSPLWDRGSEQYF.